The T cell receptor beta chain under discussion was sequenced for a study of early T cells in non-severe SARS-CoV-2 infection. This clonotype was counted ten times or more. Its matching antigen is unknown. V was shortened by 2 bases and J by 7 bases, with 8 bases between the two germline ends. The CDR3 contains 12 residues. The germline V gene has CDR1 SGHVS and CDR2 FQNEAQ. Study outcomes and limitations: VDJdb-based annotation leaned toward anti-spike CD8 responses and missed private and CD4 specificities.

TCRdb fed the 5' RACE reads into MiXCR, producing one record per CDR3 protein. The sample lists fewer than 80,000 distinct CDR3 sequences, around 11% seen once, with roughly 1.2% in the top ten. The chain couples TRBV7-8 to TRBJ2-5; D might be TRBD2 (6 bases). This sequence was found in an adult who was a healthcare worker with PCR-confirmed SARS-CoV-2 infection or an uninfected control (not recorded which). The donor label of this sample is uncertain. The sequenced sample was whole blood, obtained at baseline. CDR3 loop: CASSLNGGTQYF. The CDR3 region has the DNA TGTGCCAGCAGCTTAAACGGGGGGACCCAGTACTTC.